This TCR beta chain comes out of a study of T cell responses to AZD1222 COVID-19 vaccine. Regarding the study as a whole: Seropositive AZD1222 recipients at baseline numbered only five to seven. Breadth and depth of Spike-specific TCRs rose after two AZD1222 doses. Clonal diversity was possibly underestimated, and the donors were mostly white British, with more females.

Only in-frame clones appear in the TCRdb table, and some are missing; sequencing was by immunoSEQ multiplex PCR. In the table there are approximately 270,000 clones, approximately 94% of which are singletons. Second-dose intervals of approximately 4 or approximately 12 weeks were pooled. Concerning this clone itself: Its antigen is currently unknown.

Germline V gene sequence: CDR1 MNHEY, CDR2 SMNVEV (reference sequence). The CDR3 runs 14 residues. V lost 4 bases and J lost 3, with 12 bases in between. The sample was peripheral blood, taken 28 days after the second AZD1222 dose. This chain uses TRBV27 with TRBJ1-2; D may be TRBD1 (6 bases). The clonotype comes from an adult who received the AZD1222 COVID-19 vaccine. The CDR3 DNA follows: TGTGCCAGCAGTTATTCGGACAGCCACTATGGCTACACCTTC. Its protein is CASSYSDSHYGYTF.